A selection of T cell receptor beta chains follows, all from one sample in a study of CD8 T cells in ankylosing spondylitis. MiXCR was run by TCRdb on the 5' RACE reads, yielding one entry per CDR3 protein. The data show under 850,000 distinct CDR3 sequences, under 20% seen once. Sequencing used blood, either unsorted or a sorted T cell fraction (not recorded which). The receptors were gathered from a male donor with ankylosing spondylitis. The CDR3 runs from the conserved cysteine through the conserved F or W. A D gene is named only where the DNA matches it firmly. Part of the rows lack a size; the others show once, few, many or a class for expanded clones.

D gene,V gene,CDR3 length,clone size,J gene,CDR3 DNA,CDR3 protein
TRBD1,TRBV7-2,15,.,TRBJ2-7,TGTGCCAGCAGCACCGGGACAGGATCTCCCTACGAGCAGTACTTC,CASSTGTGSPYEQYF
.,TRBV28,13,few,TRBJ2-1,TGTGCCAGCAGTTTAGGAGGGGGGCCTGAGCAGTTCTTC,CASSLGGGPEQFF
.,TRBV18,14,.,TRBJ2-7,TGTGCCAGCTCACCAGATCCGACAGGCTACGAGCAGTACTTC,CASSPDPTGYEQYF
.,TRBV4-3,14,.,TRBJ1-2,TGCGCCAGCAGCCCACATAGAGGGATTAGTGGCTACACCTTC,CASSPHRGISGYTF
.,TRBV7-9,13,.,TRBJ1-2,TGTGCCAGCAGCTTAGCGTTCGGGGCTGGCTACACCTTC,CASSLAFGAGYTF
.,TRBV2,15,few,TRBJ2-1,TGTGCCAGCAGTGACAGGGAAAGACTTCGGAATGAGCAGTTCTTC,CASSDRERLRNEQFF
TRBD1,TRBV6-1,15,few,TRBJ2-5,TGTGCCAGCAGAGCCGGACAGGGGGAAGGAGAGACCCAGTACTTC,CASRAGQGEGETQYF
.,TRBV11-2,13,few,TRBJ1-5,TGTGCCAGCAGCTGGTCAGACAATCAGCCCCAGCATTTT,CASSWSDNQPQHF
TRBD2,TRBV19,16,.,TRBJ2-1,TGTGCCAGTAGTAAAACCGGGACTAGCGGGAGCTATGAGCAGTTCTTC,CASSKTGTSGSYEQFF
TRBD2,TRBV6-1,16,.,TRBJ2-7,TGTGCCAGCAGTCGACTTGGACTAGCGGGAGATTACGAGCAGTACTTC,CASSRLGLAGDYEQYF
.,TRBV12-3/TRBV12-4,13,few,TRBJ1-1,TGTGCCAGCAGTCCCTCCGGCCCCGTTGAAGCTTTCTTT,CASSPSGPVEAFF
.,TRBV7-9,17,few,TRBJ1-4,TGTGCCGGGGAAAGGCTGACAGGAGGGGCCACTAATGAAAAACTGTTTTTT,CAGERLTGGATNEKLFF
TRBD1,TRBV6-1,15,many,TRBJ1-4,TGTGCCAGCAGTGCAGGGACAGGGGGTGTCGAAAAACTGTTTTTT,CASSAGTGGVEKLFF
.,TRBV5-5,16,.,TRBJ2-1,TGTGCCAGCAGCTTAGGGCCCCGGGATCCCTACAATGAGCAGTTCTTC,CASSLGPRDPYNEQFF
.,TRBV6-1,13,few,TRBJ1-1,TGTGCCAGCACCGGGGGGGGTTTCACTGAAGCTTTCTTT,CASTGGGFTEAFF
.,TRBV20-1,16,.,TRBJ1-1,TGCAGTGCTAGGGAGAGAACCGGACAAACGAACACTGAAGCTATCTTT,CSARERTGQTNTEAIF
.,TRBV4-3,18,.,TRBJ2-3,TGCGCCAGCAGCCAAGGAGCGGGTAACGTCTTGGTGGGGGATACGCAGTATTTT,CASSQGAGNVLVGDTQYF
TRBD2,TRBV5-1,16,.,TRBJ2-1,TGCGCCAGCAGCATGGCGTCGGGGGGGGTTTACAATGAGCAGTTCTTC,CASSMASGGVYNEQFF
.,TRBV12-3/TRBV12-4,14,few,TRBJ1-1,TGTGCCAGCAGCCAACCTTCCAAGAACACTGAAGCTTTCTTT,CASSQPSKNTEAFF
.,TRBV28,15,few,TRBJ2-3,TGTGCCAGCAGGGTTTGGACTGGGGGAATGTATACGCAGTATTTT,CASRVWTGGMYTQYF
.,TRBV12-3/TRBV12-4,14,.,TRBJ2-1,TGTGCCAGCAGTTTCATGGCCGGGAGCAATGAGCAGTTCTTC,CASSFMAGSNEQFF
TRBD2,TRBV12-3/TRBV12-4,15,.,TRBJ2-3,TGTGCCAGCAGCCAGCGGGGGGGCGGGTTGGATACGCAGTATTTT,CASSQRGGGLDTQYF
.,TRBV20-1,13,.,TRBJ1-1,TGCAGTGCTCTGGACCCTTTGAACACTGAAGCTTTCTTT,CSALDPLNTEAFF
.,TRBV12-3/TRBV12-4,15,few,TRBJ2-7,TGTGCCAGCAGTCAGGGCCAGGGGTTTCGGGGAGAGCAGTACTTC,CASSQGQGFRGEQYF
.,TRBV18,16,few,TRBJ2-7,TGTGCCAGCTCACCACCACAGTGGACGCCGACCTACGAGCAGTACTTC,CASSPPQWTPTYEQYF
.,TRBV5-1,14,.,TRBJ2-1,TGCGCCAGCAGCATGGGTTGGGGGTACAATGAGCGGTTCTTC,CASSMGWGYNERFF